A single sample is the source of the 29 T cell receptor beta chains below, sequenced in a study of T cells in Graves' hyperthyroidism and ophthalmopathy (dated by TCRdb to about 2019). Library prep was done by multiplex PCR. Data came from an Illumina HiSeq 2000. Amplification of TCR beta CDR3 regions was carried out from RNA transcripts. The TCR CDR3 was subjected to a first round of RT-PCR using the HTBI primer set and the Qiagen OneStep RT-PCR kit. TCRdb trimmed public reads at Q25 via fastp, called clones via MiXCR and kept in-frame beta chains. Entries are consolidated by CDR3 protein sequence, retaining the most common genes and DNA. The sample data list some 98,000 distinct CDR3 sequences, and roughly 40% of these were observed just once. The top ten constitute about a tenth of the sample. The sequencing sample was made of peripheral blood or thyroid tissue (not recorded which). The receptors were sampled from a woman aged 25 to 39 with Graves' hyperthyroidism.

The rearrangement uses TRBV7-3 and TRBJ2-7; a possible D gene is TRBD1 (6 bases). With 5 bases removed from V and 7 bases from J, the gap between germline ends came to 15 bases. Germline CDR1 and CDR2: SGHTA and FQGTGA. This CDR3 comprises 13 residues. The CDR3 sequence is CASSTEQGGEQYF. In DNA form, the CDR3 reads TGTGCCAGCAGCACCGAACAGGGTGGAGAGCAGTACTTC.

The chain uses TRBV11-2 and TRBJ2-5, with D perhaps TRBD2 (6 bases). The CDR3 covers 16 residues. V shed 4 bases and J shed 1 base, with 16 bases lying between them. Germline values: CDR1 SGHAT, CDR2 FQNNGV. CDR3: CASSSRPGGCQETQYF. The CDR3 bases are TGTGCCAGCAGCTCCCGACCTGGAGGGTGCCAAGAGACCCAGTACTTC.

The chain employs TRBV7-3 and TRBJ1-1, with D perhaps matching TRBD1 (6 bases). Germline V gene data show CDR1 as SGHTA and CDR2 as FQGTGA. The CDR3 runs to 14 residues. V was cut by 4 bases and J by 2 bases, with 11 bases left in between. CDR3 sequence: CASSSTGRNTEAFF. The CDR3 coding sequence is TGTGCCAGCAGCTCCACAGGGCGAAACACTGAAGCTTTCTTT.

This chain uses TRBV15 with TRBJ2-2; 7 positions match TRBD1. The CDR3 runs to 17 residues. Germline V CDR1 and CDR2: LNHNV, YYDKDF (reference sequence). The V and J ends lost 2 bases and 0 bases, in that order; junction bases with no gene match: 6. Written as DNA, the CDR3 is TGTGCCACCAGCAGATCCCCGGGACAGACGAACACCGGGGAGCTGTTTTTT. Protein product: CATSRSPGQTNTGELFF. Looking up the rest from reference TRBV15 and TRBJ2-2 gives the full variable domain: DAMVIQNPRYQVTQFGKPVTLSCSQTLNHNVMYWYQQKSSQAPKLLFHYYDKDFNNEADTPDNFQSRRPNTSFCFLDIRSPGLGDTAMYLCATSRSPGQTNTGELFFGEGSRLTVL.

The sample holds many counts of this clonotype. This rearrangement joins TRBV20-1 to TRBJ2-7; unclear D gene. This CDR3 is 14 amino acids long. The germline V gene encodes CDR1 DFQATT and CDR2 SNEGSKA (reference sequence). The V gene lost 0 bases and the J gene lost 1 base, with 10 bases spanning the gap. CDR3 amino acids: CSAREMGLSYEQYF. CDR3 DNA: TGCAGTGCTAGAGAGATGGGCTTATCCTACGAGCAGTACTTC.

The V gene is TRBV7-6, the J gene TRBJ1-2, with a weak D call TRBD1 (5 bases). Germline assignment: CDR1 SGHVS and CDR2 FNYEAQ. Trimming removed 7 bases from V and 2 bases from J, with 17 bases in between. There are 15 residues in the CDR3. CDR3: CASTYLRGQNYGYTF. The CDR3 nucleotides read TGTGCCAGCACCTACCTCCGGGGCCAAAACTATGGCTACACCTTC.

The chain employs TRBV7-3 and TRBJ2-7, with D unresolved. CDR1 is SGHTA and CDR2 is FQGTGA in the germline V gene. This CDR3 is 11 amino acids long. V was shortened by 8 bases and J by 7 bases, with 12 bases between the two germline ends. In DNA, the CDR3 is TGTGCCAGCGAGGCCAATTTGGAGCAGTACTTC. This codes for CASEANLEQYF.

Ten or more counts support this clonotype. The chain uses TRBV10-3 and TRBJ1-3, with 10 nucleotides matching TRBD1. The CDR3 sequence is 13 residues long. Germline CDR1 and CDR2: ENHRY and SYGVKD. V trimming: 6 bases; J trimming: 7 bases; junction bases outside the gene matches: 3. The CDR3: CAIRGTGENTIYF. The CDR3, as DNA: TGTGCCATCAGAGGGACAGGGGAGAACACCATATATTTT.

This clonotype was seen ten or more times. The chain combines TRBV7-9 with TRBJ1-1; D might be TRBD1 (6 bases). The CDR3 consists of 14 residues. The ends were cut back, 3 bases at V and 2 bases at J, with 10 bases in the middle. In germline, CDR1 is SEHNR, CDR2 FQNEAQ (reference sequence). The CDR3 is CASSFDRPNTEAFF. DNA for the CDR3: TGTGCCAGCAGCTTCGACAGGCCAAACACTGAAGCTTTCTTT.

This sequence joins TRBV7-9 and TRBJ2-7; D is ambiguous. V dropped 7 bases and J dropped 7 bases, with 14 bases sitting between them. Germline assignment: CDR1 SEHNR and CDR2 FQNEAQ (reference sequence). This CDR3 region has 12 residues. CDR3 residues: CASKRPTGEQYF. The CDR3 DNA sequence: TGTGCCAGCAAGAGACCAACCGGGGAGCAGTACTTC.

This clonotype has at least ten counts. The chain joins TRBV20-1 to TRBJ1-1; no firm D call. CDR1 is DFQATT and CDR2 is SNEGSKA in the germline V gene (reference sequence). Trimming removed 5 bases from V and 1 base from J, with 5 bases in between. This CDR3 is 11 amino acids long. This CDR3 is CSAPRNTEAFF. The CDR3 nucleotides are TGCAGTGCTCCCAGGAACACTGAAGCTTTCTTT.

V and J are TRBV29-1 and TRBJ1-5; perhaps TRBD1 as D (5 bases). Germline loops: CDR1 SQVTM, CDR2 ANQGSEA. V lost 4 bases, J lost 4 bases, and 14 bases lay in between. The CDR3 runs 14 residues. CDR3 in DNA: TGCAGCGTTGCCGGGACCGACCCTAATCAGCCCCAGCATTTT. This gives the protein CSVAGTDPNQPQHF.

The count of this clonotype is one. The chain recombines TRBV12-3 or TRBV12-4 with TRBJ2-3; 7 bases map to TRBD1. The CDR3 extends over 14 amino acids. After removal of 7 bases from V and 4 bases from J, the junction contained 8 bases not matched to a gene. This CDR3 is CASTARGRSDTQYF. The CDR3 DNA is TGTGCCAGCACTGCGAGGGGGCGGTCAGATACGCAGTATTTT.

As for this clonotype: A read error may explain this, as a much larger clone is one base away. The V gene is TRBV6-1, the J gene TRBJ1-1, with D uncertain. Germline-derived CDR1 and CDR2 are MNHNS and SASEGT. This CDR3 has 10 amino acids. CDR3 protein: CASRDTKAFF. As DNA, the CDR3 is TGTGCCAGCAGAGACACTAAAGCTTTCTTT.

The rearrangement links TRBV7-9 to TRBJ2-3; 13 positions agree with TRBD2. This CDR3 has 18 amino acids. The germline V gene encodes CDR1 SEHNR and CDR2 FQNEAQ (reference sequence). After removal of 3 bases from V and 0 bases from J, the junction contained 6 bases not matched to a gene. The CDR3 sequence is CASSFGLAGVTSTDTQYF. The CDR3 region has the DNA TGTGCCAGCAGCTTCGGACTAGCGGGAGTTACTAGCACAGATACGCAGTATTTT.

V and J are TRBV10-2 and TRBJ1-4; 10 bases map to TRBD1. Germline-derived CDR1 and CDR2 are WSHSY and SAAADI. J lost 7 bases, V lost 5 bases, and 4 bases had no gene match. The CDR3 runs 14 residues. CDR3 in DNA: TGCGCCAGCAGTCCGGGACAGGGGAGTGAAAAACTGTTTTTT. It translates to CASSPGQGSEKLFF.

Notes on this clonotype: This may stem from a read error, because a much larger clone lies one nucleotide away. V usage is TRBV5-1 and J usage is TRBJ2-7; 7 positions match TRBD1. The length of the CDR3 is 14 residues. CDR1 and CDR2 (germline): SGHRS, YFSETQ. Written as DNA, the CDR3 is TGCACCAGCAGCCAAGAGGGGACAGCCTACGAGCAGTACTTC. Translated, it gives CTSSQEGTAYEQYF.

This clonotype was picked up many times. The CDR3 DNA is TGCGCCAGCAGCCAAAACGCGGCAGGGGGAGGGGTGGCCACTGAAGCTTTCTTT. It encodes CASSQNAAGGGVATEAFF. The chain links TRBV4-1 to TRBJ1-1, with 7 bases lining up with TRBD1. The germline gives CDR1 MGHRA, CDR2 YSYEKL. Unmatched junction bases numbered 16, after V lost 2 bases and J lost 4 bases. The CDR3 is 18 residues long.

The CDR3 is CSAPTTGGGDQPQHF. Here the CDR3 DNA reads TGCAGTGCGCCCACAACAGGGGGCGGGGATCAGCCCCAGCATTTT. This chain joins TRBV20-1 and TRBJ1-5, with 9 positions matching TRBD1. Germline lookup yields CDR1 DFQATT and CDR2 SNEGSKA (reference sequence). J lost 5 bases, V lost 6 bases, and 11 bases had no gene match. The CDR3 spans 15 residues.

This sequence joins TRBV29-1 and TRBJ2-2; either TRBD1 or TRBD2 may fit D (5 bases each). CDR3 length: 12 residues. The V end was cut by 7 bases, the J end by 7 bases, with 13 bases between. CDR1 and CDR2 (germline): SQVTM, ANQGSEA. For the CDR3, the DNA is TGCAGCGCTTCCCCGGGGCACGGGGAGCTGTTTTTT. Its protein product is CSASPGHGELFF.

There are many counts of this clonotype. The chain carries TRBV19 and TRBJ1-4; D gene unclear. The V end lost 5 bases, the J end lost 8 bases, and 18 bases lay between the germline ends. This CDR3 is built from 15 residues. The germline gives CDR1 LNHDA, CDR2 SQIVND (reference sequence). CDR3: CASSETPAFSEKLFF. For the CDR3, the DNA is TGTGCCAGTAGTGAGACCCCCGCCTTCAGCGAAAAACTGTTTTTT. Looking up the rest from reference TRBV19 and TRBJ1-4 gives the full variable domain: DGGITQSPKYLFRKEGQNVTLSCEQNLNHDAMYWYRQDPGQGLRLIYYSQIVNDFQKGDIAEGYSVSREKKESFPLTVTSAQKNPTAFYLCASSETPAFSEKLFFGSGTQLSVL.

About this clonotype itself: In this CDR3 the conserved last residue, phenylalanine or tryptophan, is missing, so a read error is likely. The chain couples TRBV6-5 to TRBJ2-5; perhaps TRBD1 as D (6 bases). The length of the CDR3 is 14 residues. Germline assignment: CDR1 MNHEY and CDR2 SVGAGI. The V and J ends lost 4 bases and 4 bases respectively, with 13 bases between them. In DNA, the CDR3 is TGTGCCAGCAGTTCAGTTCAGGGGCGAGAGACCCAGTACCTC. It specifies CASSSVQGRETQYL.

This clonotype was observed a single time. This chain joins TRBV7-3 and TRBJ2-5; 10 positions agree with TRBD1. The CDR3 totals 15 residues. CDR1 SGHTA and CDR2 FQGTGA come from the germline V gene. V was pared by 5 bases and J by 4 bases, with 7 bases of the junction left unmatched. The CDR3 DNA sequence: TGTGCCAGCAGCCCCGGGACAGGGGTGTTAGAGACCCAGTACTTC. It is translated as CASSPGTGVLETQYF.

Notes on this clonotype: With a much larger clone just one base away, this may be a read error. The CDR3 carries no conserved terminal phenylalanine or tryptophan, so it likely arises from a read error. The chain combines TRBV5-4 with TRBJ2-7; no definite D call. The CDR3 extends over 13 amino acids. The V end lost 4 bases, the J end lost 6 bases, and 14 bases lay between the germline ends. The V gene's germline CDR1 is SGHNT and CDR2 YYREEE (reference sequence). CDR3 nucleotide sequence: TGTGCCAGCAGCCGAGACACTCTAGGCGAGCAGTACCTC. This encodes CASSRDTLGEQYL.

V usage is TRBV6-1 and J usage is TRBJ1-5; the match to TRBD1 covers 10 bases. J was trimmed by 7 bases and V by 8 bases; bases with no gene match: 5. Germline V gene data show CDR1 as MNHNS and CDR2 as SASEGT. This CDR3 has 13 amino acids. CDR3: CASRDRGSQPQHF. The CDR3 coding sequence is TGTGCCAGCCGGGACAGGGGTTCGCAGCCCCAGCATTTT.

This clonotype showed up many times. The CDR3 DNA reads as TGTGCCAGCAGTATGGGGGACTCCTATAATTCACCCCTCCACTTT. It specifies CASSMGDSYNSPLHF. The rearrangement links TRBV6-5 to TRBJ1-6, with a tentative D call TRBD1 (5 bases). The CDR3 runs to 15 residues. V gave up 5 bases and J gave up 0 bases, with 8 bases separating them. CDR1 and CDR2 from the germline V gene are MNHEY and SVGAGI.

This clonotype was detected ten times or more. J is TRBJ2-7 and V is TRBV5-1; 11 nucleotides align to TRBD2. Per the germline V gene, CDR1 is SGHRS and CDR2 is YFSETQ. The CDR3 is 14 amino acids. J lost 6 bases, V lost 2 bases, and 4 bases had no gene match. The CDR3 loop is CASSLLAGEGEQYF. The CDR3 region has the DNA TGCGCCAGCAGCTTACTAGCGGGAGAAGGCGAGCAGTACTTC.

The chain combines TRBV10-3 with TRBJ2-3; 10 bases map to TRBD1. The CDR3 runs to 18 residues. The V gene end was trimmed by 4 bases and the J gene end by 4 bases; junction bases not matched to a gene: 14. Germline-derived CDR1 and CDR2 are ENHRY and SYGVKD. This CDR3 is CAISAGTGARLGADTQYF. The DNA of the CDR3 is TGTGCCATCAGTGCTGGGACAGGGGCCCGTCTCGGCGCAGATACGCAGTATTTT.

The chain is built from TRBV20-1 and TRBJ1-3, with 8 bases fitting TRBD1. Losses at the gene ends were 3 bases for V and 8 bases for J; bases not matched to a gene: 6. The CDR3 length is 13 residues. CDR1 is DFQATT, CDR2 SNEGSKA, per germline (reference sequence). The CDR3 DNA reads as TGCAGTGCTAGTCCCGGGACAGGATACACCATATATTTT. This encodes CSASPGTGYTIYF.